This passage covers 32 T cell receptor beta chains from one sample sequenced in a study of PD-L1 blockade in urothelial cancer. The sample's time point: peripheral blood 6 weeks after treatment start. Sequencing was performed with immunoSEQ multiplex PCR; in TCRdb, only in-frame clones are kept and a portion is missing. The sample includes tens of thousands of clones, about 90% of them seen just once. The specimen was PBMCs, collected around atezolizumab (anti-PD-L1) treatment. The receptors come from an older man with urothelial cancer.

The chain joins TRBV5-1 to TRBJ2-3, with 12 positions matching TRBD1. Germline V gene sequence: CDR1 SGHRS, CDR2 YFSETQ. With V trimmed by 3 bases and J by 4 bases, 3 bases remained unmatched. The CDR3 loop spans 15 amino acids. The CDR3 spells CASSWDRGQSDTQYF. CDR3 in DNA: TGCGCCAGCAGCTGGGACAGGGGGCAATCAGATACGCAGTATTTT.

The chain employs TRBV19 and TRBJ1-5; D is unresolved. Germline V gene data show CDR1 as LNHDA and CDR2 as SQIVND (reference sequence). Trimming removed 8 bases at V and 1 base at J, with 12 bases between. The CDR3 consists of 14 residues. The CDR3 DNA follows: TGTGCCAGTCTCGGTCGAGGGAGCAATCAGCCCCAGCATTTT. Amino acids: CASLGRGSNQPQHF.

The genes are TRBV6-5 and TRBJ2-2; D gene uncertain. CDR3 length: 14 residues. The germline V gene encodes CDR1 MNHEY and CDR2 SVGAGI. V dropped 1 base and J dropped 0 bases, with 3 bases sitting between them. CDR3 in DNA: TGTGCCAGCAGTTACTTCGCGAACACCGGGGAGCTGTTTTTT. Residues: CASSYFANTGELFF.

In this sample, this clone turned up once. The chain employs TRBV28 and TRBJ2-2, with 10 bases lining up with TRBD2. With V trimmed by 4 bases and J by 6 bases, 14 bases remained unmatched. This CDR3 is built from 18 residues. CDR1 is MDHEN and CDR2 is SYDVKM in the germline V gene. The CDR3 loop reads CASSSVARSSGRSGELFF. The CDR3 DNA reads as TGTGCCAGCAGTTCAGTGGCCAGGTCTAGCGGGAGATCCGGGGAGCTGTTTTTT.

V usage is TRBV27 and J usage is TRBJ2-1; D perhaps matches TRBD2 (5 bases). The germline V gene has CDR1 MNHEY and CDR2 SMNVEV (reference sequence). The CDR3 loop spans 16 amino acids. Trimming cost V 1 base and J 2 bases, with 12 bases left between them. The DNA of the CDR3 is TGTGCCAGCAGTTTATTCCAGCGGCCAGCCTACAATGAGCAGTTCTTC. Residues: CASSLFQRPAYNEQFF.

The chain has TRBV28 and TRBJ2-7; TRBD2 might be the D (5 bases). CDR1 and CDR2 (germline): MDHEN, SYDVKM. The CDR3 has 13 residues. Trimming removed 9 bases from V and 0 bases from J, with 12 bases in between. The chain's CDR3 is CARFLRGSYEQYF. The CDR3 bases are TGTGCCAGGTTCCTCCGGGGCTCCTACGAGCAGTACTTC.

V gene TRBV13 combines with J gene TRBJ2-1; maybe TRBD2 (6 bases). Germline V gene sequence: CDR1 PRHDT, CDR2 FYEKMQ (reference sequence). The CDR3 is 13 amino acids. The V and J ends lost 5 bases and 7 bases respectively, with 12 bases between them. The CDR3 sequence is CASSPGLNNEQFF. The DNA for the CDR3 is TGTGCCAGCAGCCCGGGACTTAATAATGAGCAGTTCTTC. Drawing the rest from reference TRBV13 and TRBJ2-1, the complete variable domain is AAGVIQSPRHLIKEKRETATLKCYPIPRHDTVYWYQQGPGQDPQFLISFYEKMQSDKGSIPDRFSAQQFSDYHSELNMSSLELGDSALYFCASSPGLNNEQFFGPGTRLTVL.

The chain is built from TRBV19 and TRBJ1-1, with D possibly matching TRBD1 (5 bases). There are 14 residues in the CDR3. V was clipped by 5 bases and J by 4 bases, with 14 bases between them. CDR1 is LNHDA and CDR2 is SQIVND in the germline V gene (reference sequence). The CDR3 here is CASSLQGVPTEAFF. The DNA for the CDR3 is TGTGCCAGTAGTCTCCAGGGTGTCCCCACTGAAGCTTTCTTT.

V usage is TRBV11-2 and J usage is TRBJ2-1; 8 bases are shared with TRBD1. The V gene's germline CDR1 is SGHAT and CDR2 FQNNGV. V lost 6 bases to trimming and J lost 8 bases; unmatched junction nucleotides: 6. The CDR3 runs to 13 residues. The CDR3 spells CASRFYRGDEQFF. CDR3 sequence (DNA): TGTGCCAGCAGATTTTACAGGGGGGATGAGCAGTTCTTC.

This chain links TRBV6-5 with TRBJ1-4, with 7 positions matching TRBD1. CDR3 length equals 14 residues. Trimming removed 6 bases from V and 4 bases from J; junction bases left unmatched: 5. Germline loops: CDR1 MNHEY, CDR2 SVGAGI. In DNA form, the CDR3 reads TGTGCCAGCAGCAGGACAGGCTTTAATGAAAAACTGTTTTTT. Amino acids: CASSRTGFNEKLFF.

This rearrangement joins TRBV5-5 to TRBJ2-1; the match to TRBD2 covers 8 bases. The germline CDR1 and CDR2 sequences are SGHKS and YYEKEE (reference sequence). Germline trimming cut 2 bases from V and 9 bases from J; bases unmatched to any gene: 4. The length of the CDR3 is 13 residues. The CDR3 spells CASSLGTSSEQFF. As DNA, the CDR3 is TGTGCCAGCAGCTTAGGGACTAGTAGTGAGCAGTTCTTC.

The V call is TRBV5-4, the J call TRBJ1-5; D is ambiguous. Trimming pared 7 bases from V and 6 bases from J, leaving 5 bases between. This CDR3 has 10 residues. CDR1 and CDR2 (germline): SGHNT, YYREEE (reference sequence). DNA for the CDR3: TGTGCCAGCTACGGTCAGCCCCAGCATTTT. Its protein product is CASYGQPQHF.

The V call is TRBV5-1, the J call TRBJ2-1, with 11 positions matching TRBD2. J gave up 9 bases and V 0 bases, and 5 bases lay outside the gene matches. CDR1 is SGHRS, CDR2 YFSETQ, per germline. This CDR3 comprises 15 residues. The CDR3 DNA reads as TGCGCCAGCAGCTTGGAACTAGCGGGAGCTGGTGAGCAGTTCTTC. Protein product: CASSLELAGAGEQFF.

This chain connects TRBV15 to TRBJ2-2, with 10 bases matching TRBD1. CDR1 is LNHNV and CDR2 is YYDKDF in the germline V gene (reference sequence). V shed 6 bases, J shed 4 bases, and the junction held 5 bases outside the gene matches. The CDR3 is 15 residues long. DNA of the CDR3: TGTGCCACCAGGCGGACAGGGGGTCTCACCGGGGAGCTGTTTTTT. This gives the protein CATRRTGGLTGELFF.

CDR3 residues: CASRSLGAREQFF. In nucleotides, the CDR3 is TGTGCCAGCAGATCCCTAGGAGCGAGAGAGCAGTTCTTC. V usage is TRBV6-1 and J usage is TRBJ2-1, with D hard to call. V was shortened by 6 bases and J by 10 bases, with 16 bases between the two germline ends. The CDR3 contains 13 residues. CDR1 and CDR2 (germline): MNHNS, SASEGT.

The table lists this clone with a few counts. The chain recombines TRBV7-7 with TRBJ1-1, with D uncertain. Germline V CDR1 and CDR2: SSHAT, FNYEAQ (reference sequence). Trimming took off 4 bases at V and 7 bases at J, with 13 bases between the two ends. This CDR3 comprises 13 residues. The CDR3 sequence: CASSSTLEGEAFF. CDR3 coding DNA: TGTGCCAGCAGCTCGACACTGGAGGGTGAAGCTTTCTTT.

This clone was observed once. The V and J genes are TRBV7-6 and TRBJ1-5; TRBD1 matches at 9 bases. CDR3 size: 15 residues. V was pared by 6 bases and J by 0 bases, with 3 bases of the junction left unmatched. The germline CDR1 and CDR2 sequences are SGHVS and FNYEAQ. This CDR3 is CASSQGQGSNQPQHF. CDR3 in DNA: TGTGCCAGCAGTCAGGGACAGGGTAGCAATCAGCCCCAGCATTTT.

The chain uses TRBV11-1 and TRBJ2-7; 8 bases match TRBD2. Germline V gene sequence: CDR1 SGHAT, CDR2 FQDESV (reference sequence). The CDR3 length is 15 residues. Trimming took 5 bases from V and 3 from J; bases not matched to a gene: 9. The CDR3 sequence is CASSRLAIGDYEQYF. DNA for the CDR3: TGTGCCAGCAGCCGACTAGCGATCGGGGACTACGAGCAGTACTTC.

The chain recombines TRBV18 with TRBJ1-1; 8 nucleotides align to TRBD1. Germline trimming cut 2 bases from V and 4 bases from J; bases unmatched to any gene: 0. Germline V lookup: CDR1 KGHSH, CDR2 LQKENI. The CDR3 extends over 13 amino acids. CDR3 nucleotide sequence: TGTGCCAGCTCACCAACAGGGGGCACTGAAGCTTTCTTT. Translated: CASSPTGGTEAFF.

CDR3 bases: TGTGCCAGCAGGGTAGCCCTCCATAACAATGAGCAGTTCTTC. Translating gives CASRVALHNNEQFF. The chain recombines TRBV6-5 with TRBJ2-1, with no clear D. Between the trimmed V and J ends, which lost 6 bases and 5 bases, there was a span of 14 bases. This CDR3 spans 14 amino acids. From germline, CDR1 is MNHEY and CDR2 SVGAGI.

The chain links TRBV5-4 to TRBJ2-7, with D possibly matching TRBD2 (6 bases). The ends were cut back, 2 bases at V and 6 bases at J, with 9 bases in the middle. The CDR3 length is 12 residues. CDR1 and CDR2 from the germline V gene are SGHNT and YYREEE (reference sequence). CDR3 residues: CASSFDSGEQYF. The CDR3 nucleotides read TGTGCCAGCAGCTTCGATAGCGGCGAGCAGTACTTC. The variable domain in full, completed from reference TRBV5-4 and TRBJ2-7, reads ETGVTQSPTHLIKTRGQQVTLRCSSQSGHNTVSWYQQALGQGPQFIFQYYREEENGRGNFPPRFSGLQFPNYSSELNVNALELDDSALYLCASSFDSGEQYFGPGTRLTVT.

The CDR3: CASSIQQGGSGYTF. DNA of the CDR3: TGTGCCAGTAGTATACAACAGGGAGGGTCTGGCTACACCTTC. The chain links TRBV19 to TRBJ1-2; weak D call: TRBD1 (6 bases). Germline V gene lookup returns CDR1 LNHDA and CDR2 SQIVND (reference sequence). Trimming stripped 2 bases from V and 7 bases from J, with 14 bases between. The CDR3 consists of 14 residues.

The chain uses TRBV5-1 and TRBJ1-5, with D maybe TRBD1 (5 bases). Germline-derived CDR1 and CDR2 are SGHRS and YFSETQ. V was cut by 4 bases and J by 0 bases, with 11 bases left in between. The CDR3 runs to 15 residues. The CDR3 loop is CASSAGPNSNQPQHF. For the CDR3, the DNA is TGCGCCAGCAGCGCGGGACCGAATAGCAATCAGCCCCAGCATTTT.

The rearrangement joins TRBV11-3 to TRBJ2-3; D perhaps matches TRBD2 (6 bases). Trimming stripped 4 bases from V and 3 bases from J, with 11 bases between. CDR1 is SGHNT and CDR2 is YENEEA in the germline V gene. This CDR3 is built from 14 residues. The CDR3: CASSSTRGTDTQYF. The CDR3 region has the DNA TGTGCCAGCAGCTCGACTAGGGGTACAGATACGCAGTATTTT.

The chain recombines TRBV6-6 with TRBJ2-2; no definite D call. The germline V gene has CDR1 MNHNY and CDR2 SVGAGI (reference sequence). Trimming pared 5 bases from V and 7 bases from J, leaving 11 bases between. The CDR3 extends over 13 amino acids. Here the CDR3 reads CASSPWLRGELFF. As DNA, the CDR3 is TGTGCCAGCAGTCCATGGCTCCGCGGGGAGCTGTTTTTT.

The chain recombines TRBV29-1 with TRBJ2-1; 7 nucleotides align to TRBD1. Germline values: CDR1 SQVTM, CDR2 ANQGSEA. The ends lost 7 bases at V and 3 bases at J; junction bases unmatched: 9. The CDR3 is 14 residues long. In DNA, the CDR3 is TGCAGCGCCCAACCCGGGACAGACTACAATGAGCAGTTCTTC. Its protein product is CSAQPGTDYNEQFF.

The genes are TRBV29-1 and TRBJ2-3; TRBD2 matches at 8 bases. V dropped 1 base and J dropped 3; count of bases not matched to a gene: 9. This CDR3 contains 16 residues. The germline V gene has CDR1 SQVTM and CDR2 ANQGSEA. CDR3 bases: TGCAGCGTTGAAGGTGAACGGGGGGGGAATACAGATACGCAGTATTTT. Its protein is CSVEGERGGNTDTQYF.

CDR3 amino acids: CAISDPLGAEETQYF. CDR3 bases: TGTGCCATCAGTGATCCCCTAGGGGCAGAAGAGACCCAGTACTTC. This sequence joins TRBV10-3 and TRBJ2-5, with D possibly being TRBD1 (5 bases). In germline, CDR1 is ENHRY, CDR2 SYGVKD. V dropped 3 bases and J dropped 3 bases, with 14 bases sitting between them. The CDR3 has 15 amino acids.

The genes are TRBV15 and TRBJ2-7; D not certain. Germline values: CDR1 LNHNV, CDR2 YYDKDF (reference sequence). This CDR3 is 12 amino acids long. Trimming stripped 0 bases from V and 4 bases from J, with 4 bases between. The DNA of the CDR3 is TGTGCCACCAGCAGAGATCCGTACGAGCAGTACTTC. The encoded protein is CATSRDPYEQYF. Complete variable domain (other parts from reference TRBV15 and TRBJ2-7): DAMVIQNPRYQVTQFGKPVTLSCSQTLNHNVMYWYQQKSSQAPKLLFHYYDKDFNNEADTPDNFQSRRPNTSFCFLDIRSPGLGDTAMYLCATSRDPYEQYFGPGTRLTVT.

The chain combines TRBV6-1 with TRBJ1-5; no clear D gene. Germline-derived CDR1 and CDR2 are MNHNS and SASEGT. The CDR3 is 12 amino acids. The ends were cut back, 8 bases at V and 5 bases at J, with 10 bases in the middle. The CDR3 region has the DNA TGTGCCAGCTCCCTTCTATATCAGCCCCAGCATTTT. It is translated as CASSLLYQPQHF.

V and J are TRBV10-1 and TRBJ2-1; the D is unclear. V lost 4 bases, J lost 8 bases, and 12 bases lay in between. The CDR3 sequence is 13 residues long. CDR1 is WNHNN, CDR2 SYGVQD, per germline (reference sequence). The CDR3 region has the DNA TGCGCCAGCAGTGGTAACGGGTTGTATGAGCAGTTCTTC. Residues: CASSGNGLYEQFF.

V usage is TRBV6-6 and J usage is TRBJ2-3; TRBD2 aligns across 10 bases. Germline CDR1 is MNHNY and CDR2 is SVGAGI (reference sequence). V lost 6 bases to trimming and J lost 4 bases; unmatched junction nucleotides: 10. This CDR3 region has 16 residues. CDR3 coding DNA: TGTGCCAGCAGGTCTAGCGGGAGTGGAGTCCCAGATACGCAGTATTTT. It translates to CASRSSGSGVPDTQYF.